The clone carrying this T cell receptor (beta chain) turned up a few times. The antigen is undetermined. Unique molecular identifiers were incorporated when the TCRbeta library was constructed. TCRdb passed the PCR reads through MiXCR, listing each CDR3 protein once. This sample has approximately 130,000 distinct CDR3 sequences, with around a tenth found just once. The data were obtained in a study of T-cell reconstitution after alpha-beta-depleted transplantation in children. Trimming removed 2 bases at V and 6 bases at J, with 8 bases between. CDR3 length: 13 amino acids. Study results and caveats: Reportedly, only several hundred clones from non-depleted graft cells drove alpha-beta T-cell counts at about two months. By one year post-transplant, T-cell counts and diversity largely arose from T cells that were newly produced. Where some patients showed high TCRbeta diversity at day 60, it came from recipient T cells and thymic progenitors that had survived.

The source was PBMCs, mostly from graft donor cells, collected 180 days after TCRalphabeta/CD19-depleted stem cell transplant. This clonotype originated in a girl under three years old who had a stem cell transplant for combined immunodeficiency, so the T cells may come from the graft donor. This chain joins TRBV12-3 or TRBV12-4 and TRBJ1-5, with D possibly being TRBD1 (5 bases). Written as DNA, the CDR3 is TGTGCCAGCAGTTTAATAGGGGTTCAGCCCCAGCATTTT. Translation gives CASSLIGVQPQHF.